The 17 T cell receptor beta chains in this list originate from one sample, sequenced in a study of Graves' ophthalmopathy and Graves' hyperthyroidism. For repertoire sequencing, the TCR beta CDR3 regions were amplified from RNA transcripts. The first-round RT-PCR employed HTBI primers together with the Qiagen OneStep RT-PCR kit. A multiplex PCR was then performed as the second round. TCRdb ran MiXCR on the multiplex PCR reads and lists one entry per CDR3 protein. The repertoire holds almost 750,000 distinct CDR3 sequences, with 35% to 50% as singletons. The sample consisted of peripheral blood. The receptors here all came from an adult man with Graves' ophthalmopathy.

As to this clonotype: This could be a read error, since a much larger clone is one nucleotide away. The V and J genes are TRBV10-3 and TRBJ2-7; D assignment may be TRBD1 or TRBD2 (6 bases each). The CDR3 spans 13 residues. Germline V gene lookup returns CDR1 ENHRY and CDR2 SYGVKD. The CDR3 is CAIRTRGEAEQCF. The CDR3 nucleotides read TGTGCCATCAGAACAAGGGGGGAGGCCGAGCAGTGCTTC.

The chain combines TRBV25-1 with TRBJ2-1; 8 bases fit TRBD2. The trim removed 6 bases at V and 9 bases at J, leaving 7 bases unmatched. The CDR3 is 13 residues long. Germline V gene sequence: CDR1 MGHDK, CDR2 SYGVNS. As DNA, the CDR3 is TGTGCCAGCAGCCCCGGACTAGCAAGTGAGCAGTTCTTC. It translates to CASSPGLASEQFF.

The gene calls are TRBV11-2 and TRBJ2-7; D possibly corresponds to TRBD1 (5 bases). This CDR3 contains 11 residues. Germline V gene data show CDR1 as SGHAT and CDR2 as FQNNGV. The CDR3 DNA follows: TGTGCTAGAGCTGACAGCTACGAGCAGTACTTC. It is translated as CARADSYEQYF.

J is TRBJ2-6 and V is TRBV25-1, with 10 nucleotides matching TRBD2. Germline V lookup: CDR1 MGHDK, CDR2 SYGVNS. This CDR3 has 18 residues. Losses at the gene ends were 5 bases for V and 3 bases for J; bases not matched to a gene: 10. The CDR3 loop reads CASSPRVAGGFGANVLTF. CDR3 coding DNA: TGTGCCAGCAGTCCTCGGGTAGCGGGGGGCTTTGGGGCCAACGTCCTGACTTTC. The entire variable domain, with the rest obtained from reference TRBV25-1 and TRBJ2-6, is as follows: EADIYQTPRYLVIGTGKKITLECSQTMGHDKMYWYQQDPGMELHLIHYSYGVNSTEKGDLSSESTVSRIRTEHFPLTLESARPSHTSQYLCASSPRVAGGFGANVLTFGAGSRLTVL.

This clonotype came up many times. CDR3 nucleotide sequence: TGTGCCATCAGCGGGGGCGACAGGGCCGGTAATTCACCCCTCCACTTT. Amino acid sequence: CAISGGDRAGNSPLHF. The chain is built from TRBV10-3 and TRBJ1-6, with 7 positions matching TRBD1. Germline lookup yields CDR1 ENHRY and CDR2 SYGVKD. V shed 6 bases, J shed 6 bases, and the junction held 11 bases outside the gene matches. CDR3 size: 16 residues.

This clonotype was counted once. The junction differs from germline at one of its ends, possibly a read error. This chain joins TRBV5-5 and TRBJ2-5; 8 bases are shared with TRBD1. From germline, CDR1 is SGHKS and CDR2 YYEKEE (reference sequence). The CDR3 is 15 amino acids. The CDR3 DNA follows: TGCGCCAGCAGCCAGGGGGCGGAAGTACGAGAGACCCAGTACTTC. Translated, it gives CASSQGAEVRETQYF.

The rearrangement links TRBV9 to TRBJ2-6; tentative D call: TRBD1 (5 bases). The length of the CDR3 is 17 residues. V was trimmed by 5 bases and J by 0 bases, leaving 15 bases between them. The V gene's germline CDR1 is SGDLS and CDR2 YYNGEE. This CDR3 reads CASSPGPLISGANVLTF. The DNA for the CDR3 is TGTGCCAGCAGTCCAGGGCCGCTTATCTCTGGGGCCAACGTCCTGACTTTC.

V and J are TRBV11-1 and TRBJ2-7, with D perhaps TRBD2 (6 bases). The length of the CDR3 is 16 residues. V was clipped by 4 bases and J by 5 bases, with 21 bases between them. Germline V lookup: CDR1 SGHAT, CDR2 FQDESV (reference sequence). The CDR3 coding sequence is TGTGCCAGCAGCTCCCAAGAGGCGGGGCTTTTGGACGAGCAGTACTTC. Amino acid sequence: CASSSQEAGLLDEQYF.

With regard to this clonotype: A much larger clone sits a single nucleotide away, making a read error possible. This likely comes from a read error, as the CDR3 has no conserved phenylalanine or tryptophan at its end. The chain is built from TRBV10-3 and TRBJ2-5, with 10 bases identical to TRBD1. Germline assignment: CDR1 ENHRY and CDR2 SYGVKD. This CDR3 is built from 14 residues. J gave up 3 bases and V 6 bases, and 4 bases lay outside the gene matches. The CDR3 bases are TGTGCCATCAGCGCCGGGACAGGGGAAGAGACCCAGTACCTC. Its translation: CAISAGTGEETQYL.

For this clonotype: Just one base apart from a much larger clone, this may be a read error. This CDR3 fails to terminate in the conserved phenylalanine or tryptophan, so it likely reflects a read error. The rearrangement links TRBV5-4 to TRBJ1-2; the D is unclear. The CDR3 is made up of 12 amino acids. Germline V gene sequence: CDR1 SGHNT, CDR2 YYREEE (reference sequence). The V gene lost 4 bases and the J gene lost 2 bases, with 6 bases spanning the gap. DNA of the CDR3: TGTGCCAGCAGCGCCCCAAACTATGGCTACACCTTG. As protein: CASSAPNYGYTL.

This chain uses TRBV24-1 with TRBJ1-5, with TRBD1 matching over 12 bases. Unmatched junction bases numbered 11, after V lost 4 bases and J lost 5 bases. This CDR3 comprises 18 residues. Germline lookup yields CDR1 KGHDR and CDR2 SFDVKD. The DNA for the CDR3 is TGTGCCACCAGTGACCCAGGGACAGGGGGCCAAGCCTATCAGCCCCAGCATTTT. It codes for CATSDPGTGGQAYQPQHF.

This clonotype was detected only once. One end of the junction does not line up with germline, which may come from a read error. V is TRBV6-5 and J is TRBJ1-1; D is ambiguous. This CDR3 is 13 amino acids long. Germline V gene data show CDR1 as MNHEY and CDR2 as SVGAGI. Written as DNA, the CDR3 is TGTGCCAACAGTGTATACATAAACGCTGAAGCTTTCTTT. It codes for CANSVYINAEAFF.

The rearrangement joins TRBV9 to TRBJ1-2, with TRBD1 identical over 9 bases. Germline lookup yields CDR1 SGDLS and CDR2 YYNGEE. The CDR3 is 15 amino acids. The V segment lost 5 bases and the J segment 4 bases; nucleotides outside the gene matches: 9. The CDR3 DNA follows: TGTGCCAGCAGTGAAACCGGGACAGGGAGCTATGGCTACACCTTC. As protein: CASSETGTGSYGYTF.

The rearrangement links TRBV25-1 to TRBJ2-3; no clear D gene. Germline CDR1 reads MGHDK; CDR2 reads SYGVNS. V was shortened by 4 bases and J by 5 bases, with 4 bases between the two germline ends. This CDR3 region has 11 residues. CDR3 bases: TGTGCCAGCAGTGTTATAGATACGCAGTATTTT. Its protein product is CASSVIDTQYF. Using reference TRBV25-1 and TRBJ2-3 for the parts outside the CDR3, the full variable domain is EADIYQTPRYLVIGTGKKITLECSQTMGHDKMYWYQQDPGMELHLIHYSYGVNSTEKGDLSSESTVSRIRTEHFPLTLESARPSHTSQYLCASSVIDTQYFGPGTRLTVL.

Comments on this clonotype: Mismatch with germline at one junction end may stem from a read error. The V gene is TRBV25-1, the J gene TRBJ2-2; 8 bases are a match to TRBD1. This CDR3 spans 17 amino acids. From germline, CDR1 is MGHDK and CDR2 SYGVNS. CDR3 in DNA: TGTGCCAGCAGTGACCGGCGGGCAGGGGGCTATACCGGGGATCTGTTTTTT. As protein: CASSDRRAGGYTGDLFF. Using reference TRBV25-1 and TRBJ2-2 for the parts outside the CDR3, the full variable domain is EADIYQTPRYLVIGTGKKITLECSQTMGHDKMYWYQQDPGMELHLIHYSYGVNSTEKGDLSSESTVSRIRTEHFPLTLESARPSHTSQYLCASSDRRAGGYTGDLFFGEGSRLTVL.

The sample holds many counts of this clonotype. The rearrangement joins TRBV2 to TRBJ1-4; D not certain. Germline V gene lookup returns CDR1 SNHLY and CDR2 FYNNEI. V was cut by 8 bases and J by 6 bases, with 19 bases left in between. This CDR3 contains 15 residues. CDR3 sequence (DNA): TGTGCCAGCCGACCGAAGGCTGGGTTTGATGAAAAACTGTTTTTT. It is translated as CASRPKAGFDEKLFF.

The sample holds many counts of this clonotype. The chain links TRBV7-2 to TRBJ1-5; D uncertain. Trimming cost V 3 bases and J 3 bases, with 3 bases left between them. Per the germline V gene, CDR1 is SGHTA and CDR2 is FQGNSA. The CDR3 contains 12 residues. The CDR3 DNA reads TGTGCCAGCAGCTTGACCAATCAGCCCCAGCATTTT. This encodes CASSLTNQPQHF.